The TCR beta chain described here comes from a study of cytotoxic CD8 clonotypes in ibrutinib-treated CLL. Overall study context: There were 11 relapsed/refractory patients and approximately 16 treatment-naive patients, and fewer than 18 were IGHV unmutated. Response sampling occurred after a median approximately 12 months of treatment (range 6 to 36). Samples yielded averages of approximately 260,000 productive templates and some 94,000 productive rearrangements. The study, taken as a whole, reports: Sampling times, which were not matched between the groups, differed between sustained-remission patients and progressing patients.

Produced via immunoSEQ multiplex PCR; TCRdb's table is partial and in-frame only. The repertoire holds about 35,000 clones, with nearly 50% as singletons. Note on this clone: Antigen specificity is unknown.

J was trimmed by 7 bases and V by 5 bases; bases with no gene match: 11. This CDR3 contains 16 residues. The germline gives CDR1 MNHNY, CDR2 SVGAGI (reference sequence). The sequence was obtained from a human donor with chronic lymphocytic leukemia. Sequenced material: PBMCs, taken before ibrutinib treatment. The chain links TRBV6-6 to TRBJ1-5, with 10 bases identical to TRBD1. In DNA, the CDR3 is TGTGCCAGCAGTACCAGAACCGGGACAGGGGACCAGCCCCAGCATTTT. Residues: CASSTRTGTGDQPQHF.